This T cell receptor (beta chain) stems from a study of OX40 agonist ivuxolimab in advanced cancers. The assay was immunoSEQ multiplex PCR, and TCRdb's table has in-frame clones only and misses some. The data contain approximately 29,000 clones, about four fifths of them singletons. The ends lost 4 bases at V and 3 bases at J; junction bases unmatched: 7. Germline values: CDR1 MDHEN, CDR2 SYDVKM. The CDR3 covers 15 residues. V is TRBV28 and J is TRBJ2-7; 9 nucleotides align to TRBD1. The clonotype was recovered from an adult with an advanced solid tumor such as melanoma, head and neck, liver or kidney cancer. Sequenced here: CD4+ or CD8+ T cells sorted from blood, sampled in a trial of the OX40 agonist ivuxolimab. CDR3 in DNA: TGTGCCAGCAGTTCCCGGGACAGGGTCTACTACGAGCAGTACTTC. Its protein is CASSSRDRVYYEQYF.